A selection of T cell receptor beta chains follows, all from one sample in a study of T cells after yellow fever vaccination. TCRdb re-analysed the 5' RACE reads in MiXCR, keeping a single row per CDR3 protein. The sample includes 300,000 or so distinct CDR3 sequences, about 7.8% of them seen just once. This specimen consisted of PBMCs, obtained 35 to 50 days after the first yellow fever vaccination. These receptors were collected from a man aged 18 to 29 who received the YFV17D yellow fever vaccine. The CDR3 runs from the conserved cysteine through the conserved F or W. The order of the fields is D gene, clone size, J gene, V gene, CDR3 DNA, CDR3 protein. D genes are given only for firm matches. A row's size may be missing; if present it is once, few, many or a size class.

>-|-|TRBJ1-2|TRBV7-9
TGTGCCAGCAGCAGCGGCACTTGGGGCTACACCTTC
CASSSGTWGYTF
>-|few|TRBJ1-3|TRBV11-2
TGTGCCAGCAGCTTAGTAAGGGGAGTTACCTCTGGAAACACCATATATTTT
CASSLVRGVTSGNTIYF
>TRBD2|many|TRBJ2-7|TRBV11-2
TGTGCCAGCAGCTTAGGGGCTAGCGGTACCTACGAGCAGTACTTC
CASSLGASGTYEQYF
>TRBD2|-|TRBJ2-5|TRBV5-1
TGCGCCAGCAGCTTGGCTCTACTAGCGGGCCGGGAGACCCAGTACTTC
CASSLALLAGRETQYF
>-|-|TRBJ2-5|TRBV7-9
TGTGCCAGCAGCTTAGGGTCAGGGGTTGAGACCCAGTACTTC
CASSLGSGVETQYF
>-|few|TRBJ1-1|TRBV4-3
TGCGCCAGCAGCCAAGGACCGCAGAACACTGAAGCTTTCTTT
CASSQGPQNTEAFF
>-|few|TRBJ2-5|TRBV7-3
TGTGCCAGCAGCCCCCAATTGGAGGAGACCCAGTACTTC
CASSPQLEETQYF
>-|many|TRBJ2-6|TRBV16
TGTGCCAGCAGCTCCAGTATCTCTGGGGCCAACGTCCTGACTTTC
CASSSSISGANVLTF
>-|-|TRBJ2-2|TRBV5-1
TGCGCCAGCAGCGACCCCGGGACAACGGCCGGGGAGCTGTTTTTT
CASSDPGTTAGELFF
>-|-|TRBJ1-6|TRBV6-1
TGTGCCAGCAGTGCCCAGGTCCTCTATAATTCACCCCTCCACTTT
CASSAQVLYNSPLHF
>-|many|TRBJ2-2|TRBV28
TGTGCCAGCAGTTTTGTTGGACAGAACACCGGGGAGCTGTTTTTT
CASSFVGQNTGELFF
>-|few|TRBJ2-3|TRBV11-3
TGTGCCAGCACCGCAGGGTCGGGAGATACGCAGTATTTT
CASTAGSGDTQYF
>-|few|TRBJ1-5|TRBV13
TGTGCCAGCAGCGCCGGGGACAGCAATCAGCCCCAGCATTTT
CASSAGDSNQPQHF
>-|-|TRBJ1-1|TRBV7-2
TGTGCCAGCAGCCCTCCGCAGGGAGTGAACACTGAAGCTTTCTTT
CASSPPQGVNTEAFF
>-|-|TRBJ2-7|TRBV12-3/TRBV12-4
TGTGCCAGCTCCACCGGGACGGTGATCTACGAGCAGTACTTC
CASSTGTVIYEQYF
>TRBD1|few|TRBJ1-1|TRBV7-9
TGTGCCAGCAGCTTACCCGGACAGGGGGGTGGTGAAGCTTTCTTT
CASSLPGQGGGEAFF
>TRBD1|many|TRBJ1-1|TRBV5-1
TGCGCCAGCGGATCCTCCCAGGGACAGCTCGAAGCTTTCTTT
CASGSSQGQLEAFF
>-|few|TRBJ2-5|TRBV12-3/TRBV12-4
TGTGCCAGCAGTTCGGGGGATCAAGAGACCCAGTACTTC
CASSSGDQETQYF
>TRBD2|few|TRBJ2-1|TRBV7-6
TGTGCCGTACTAGCGGGGGGGGTTGAGCAGTTCTTC
CAVLAGGVEQFF
>-|-|TRBJ2-5|TRBV21-1
TGTGCCAGCAGGATGGGTGTTAGGGAGGAGGAGACCCAGTACTTC
CASRMGVREEETQYF
>-|many|TRBJ2-3|TRBV7-2
TGTGCCAGCAGCCCTGGGACCTCAGATACGCAGTATTTT
CASSPGTSDTQYF
>-|few|TRBJ2-7|TRBV4-3
TGCGCCAGCAGCCAAGAACCGTCGGGACACAAGAGCTCCTACGAGCAGTACTTC
CASSQEPSGHKSSYEQYF
>-|few|TRBJ1-5|TRBV19
TGTGCCAGTAGTATAAAGAATAGCAATCAGCCCCAGCATTTT
CASSIKNSNQPQHF
>TRBD1|few|TRBJ2-5|TRBV5-4
TGTGCCAGCAGCGGACAGGCGAGGGAAGAGACCCAGTACTTC
CASSGQAREETQYF
>-|few|TRBJ1-1|TRBV11-2
TGTGCCAGCCGCGGCTTCTACCTGGTTGATACTGAAGCTTTCTTT
CASRGFYLVDTEAFF
>-|many|TRBJ1-3|TRBV4-3
TGCGCCAGCAGCCTAACTAATACAGGGCAATCTGGAAACACCATATATTTT
CASSLTNTGQSGNTIYF
>-|many|TRBJ1-1|TRBV5-1
TGCGCCAGCAGCTTGGGAGGGGCACCGAACACTGAAGCTTTCTTT
CASSLGGAPNTEAFF
>TRBD2|few|TRBJ2-7|TRBV20-1
TGCAGTGCCAGGACTAGCGGGGCCTACGAGCAGTACTTC
CSARTSGAYEQYF
>-|few|TRBJ2-7|TRBV6-1
TGTGCCAGCAAACCCTACGGGGGTAACGAGCAGTACTTC
CASKPYGGNEQYF
>TRBD2|-|TRBJ2-3|TRBV20-1
TGCAGTGCTAGAGGGACTAGCGGGGGGGACACAGATACGCAGTATTTT
CSARGTSGGDTDTQYF
>TRBD1|many|TRBJ2-2|TRBV5-1
TGCGCCAGCAGCACTACGACAGGGGACACCGGGGAGCTGTTTTTT
CASSTTTGDTGELFF
>-|-|TRBJ2-3|TRBV29-1
TGCAGCGTTGATACGATCGAGGGGGGCACAGATACGCAGTATTTT
CSVDTIEGGTDTQYF
>-|-|TRBJ2-6|TRBV5-1
TGCGCCAGCAGCTTTAAGGGTTCTGGGGCCAACGTCCTGACTTTC
CASSFKGSGANVLTF
>TRBD2|many|TRBJ2-1|TRBV11-2
TGTGCCAGCAGCTCGGGACTAGCGGGGGGTAGTGAGCAGTTCTTC
CASSSGLAGGSEQFF
>-|few|TRBJ2-2|TRBV7-9
TGTGCCAGCAGCTTAAGGATAAGGGGCACCGGGGAGCTGTTTTTT
CASSLRIRGTGELFF
>-|few|TRBJ1-4|TRBV6-5
TGTGCCAGCAGTTACGGGCAAACTAATGAAAAACTGTTTTTT
CASSYGQTNEKLFF
>TRBD2|-|TRBJ2-5|TRBV5-1
TGCGCCAGCAGCTTTATTTCTAGCGGGGGCGGCGGGACCCAGTACTTC
CASSFISSGGGGTQYF
>-|few|TRBJ2-1|TRBV7-6
TGTGCCAGCAGCTTAGGGTTCGGGCAGAACAATGAGCAGTTCTTC
CASSLGFGQNNEQFF
>-|few|TRBJ1-1|TRBV30
TGTGCCTGCTCCCTGGCTTTCTTT
CACSLAFF
>-|-|TRBJ2-1|TRBV3-1
TGTGCCAGCAGCCAAGGCCCCGATGAGCAGTTATTC
CASSQGPDEQLF
>-|-|TRBJ2-5|TRBV4-3
TGCGCCAGCAGCCAACCCGGATGGCAAGAGACCCAGTACTTC
CASSQPGWQETQYF